This T cell receptor beta chain is drawn from a study of human T cells and chemical hapten exposure (dated by TCRdb to 2020 to 2023). Describing the broader study: For sensitization, 2% DPC in acetone was applied to a 2 cm by 2 cm area of upper inner arm skin. The patient cohort, mostly female, included alopecia areata with under or over 50% scalp involvement, alopecia totalis and alopecia universalis. Peripheral blood TCR repertoire changes were tracked in vivo in alopecia patients during primary and secondary sensitization to the hapten diphenylcyclopropenone (DPC). Blood samples were taken from patients before sensitization (week 0) and then at 2, 6 and about 24 weeks after DPC sensitization. The libraries were sequenced as a pool, and the TCR yield per sample differed mostly because of small variations in library volumes within the pool. Blood for TCR sequencing was provided by twenty-nine alopecia patients at one to four time points (pre-sensitization, 2, 6 and 24 weeks). Patch tests used Finn chambers with 0.01% DPC on the upper back, scored after 6 days by International Contact Dermatitis Research Group standards. Patients additionally received weekly therapeutic DPC doses to the scalp throughout the approximately 22-week study period. Overall study results and their limits: Patch test score was positively correlated with the number of PT1 expanded TCRs, with significance at thresholds 8, 16 and 32 but not at 4. Alopecia, a presumed autoimmune disease, was present in all patients, so the immune response of the patients might differ from that of healthy individuals. Repeated subsampling changed both the strength of the expansion versus patch-test correlation and the threshold at which that correlation became significant. DPC sensitization did not change how many TCRs were above 1 in 1000 frequency, and no evidence was found of alterations in global repertoire structure. Expanded TCRs formed significantly more large CDR3 similarity clusters than pre-sensitization or healthy control sets, consistent with antigen-driven responses.

The library was built by means of RACE. TCRdb shows the sequencer as NextSeq 500. During library preparation, unique molecular identifiers were attached to individual cDNA molecules so that TCRs could be counted quantitatively and reproducibly. Each blood RNA sample was used to sequence both TCR alpha and TCR beta chains. As for how the authors treated the data: The median number of TCRs per sample was some 100,000, ranging from roughly 23,224 to 690,600. V, J and CDR3 annotation of the TCR reads was carried out using the Decombinator software suite. For the PS versus PT1 abundance plots, all samples were subsampled to the same number of TCRs (28,000). TCRs were defined as expanded if absent before sensitization and observed at least eight times at the 2-week time point. The raw public reads went through TCRdb reprocessing: fastp at Q25, MiXCR clone calling, in-frame beta chains kept. When rows share a CDR3 protein, they turn into one entry using the most common DNA and genes. TCRdb assigned the V and J calls; the authors' analysis was not used. Within this sample are tens of thousands of distinct CDR3 sequences, with roughly 10% of them counted one time only. Approximately 4% of the sample rests with the top ten.

The sample's time point label, decoded: patch test 1, 2 weeks after DPC sensitization. What this sample's treatment or condition label stands for: therapeutic diphenylcyclopropenone sensitization with weekly scalp DPC. Blood at each patch-test visit was drawn before the patch test was applied. Eligible patients were aged 18 to 70, diagnosed with alopecia, deemed suitable for DPC therapy, and excluded if pregnant. Unfractionated whole blood was collected in Tempus Blood RNA tubes, and total RNA was extracted from that blood. This clonotype was observed many times. What this receptor recognizes is not known. Nothing much larger sits one base from this clone, and base qualities are not available. The cysteine opens and the phenylalanine closes a CDR3 of 15 amino acids. CDR3 DNA only is kept here, 45 bases in frame from base 1. V drops 9 bases and J drops 7 bases, leaving 24 bases in between. The germline V gene encodes CDR1 SNHLY and CDR2 FYNNEI.

This clonotype was obtained from a woman in her forties or fifties with alopecia areata. Some clones in this sample may be carry-over from other donors' samples. Specimen: whole blood, collected in connection with sensitization to the hapten diphenylcyclopropenone (DPC). Recombination connected TRBV2 to TRBJ2-5; too little of a D gene remains to name it. The DNA sequence is TGTGCCAGTAACAGCCAGGCCTTGTCCTCTGGGACCCAGTACTTC. It codes for CASNSQALSSGTQYF.